One T cell receptor beta chain is described in this entry. The antigen it binds to is not known. No qualities accompany the bases; no much larger clone lies one base away. These data come from a study of human T cells and chemical hapten exposure listed by TCRdb under 2021. Study-level background: For sensitization, 2% DPC in acetone was applied to a 2 cm by 2 cm area of upper inner arm skin. Throughout the study period of about 25 weeks, patients also received therapeutic DPC doses to the scalp every week. Patch testing was performed on the upper back with Finn chambers containing 0.01% DPC, and the patch tests were scored after 6 days according to International Contact Dermatitis Research Group standards. Alopecia areata with under or over 50% scalp involvement, alopecia totalis and alopecia universalis were represented in the patient cohort, which was mostly female. Libraries were combined into a pool for sequencing, and differences in TCR yield between samples came mainly from small differences in library volumes within the pool. The study tracked peripheral blood TCR repertoire changes in vivo during primary and secondary sensitization to the hapten diphenylcyclopropenone (DPC) in alopecia patients. Patient blood was sampled pre-sensitization (week 0) and at 2, 6 and about 24 weeks after DPC sensitization. Some 29 alopecia patients gave blood for TCR sequencing at one to four time points (pre-sensitization, 2, 6 and 24 weeks).

Explained via the paper, the time point label denotes: pre-sensitization, week 0. What this sample's treatment or condition label stands for: therapeutic diphenylcyclopropenone sensitization with weekly scalp DPC. At every patch-test visit, the blood draw took place before the patch test was put on. To be eligible, patients had to be aged 18 to 70, diagnosed with alopecia and judged suitable for DPC therapy, while pregnant patients were excluded. Total RNA was isolated from unfractionated whole blood collected in Tempus Blood RNA tubes. What the study reported, not specific to this receptor: DPC sensitization did not change how many TCRs were above 1 in 1000 frequency, and no evidence was found of alterations in global repertoire structure. Significantly more large CDR3 similarity clusters were formed by expanded TCRs than by pre-sensitization or healthy control sets, consistent with antigen-driven responses. A positive correlation was found between the number of PT1 expanded TCRs and patch test score, with significance reached at thresholds 8, 16 and 32 but not 4. Because all patients had alopecia, a presumed autoimmune disease, the immune response of the patients might differ from that of healthy individuals. Repeated subsampling changed both the strength of the expansion versus patch-test correlation and the threshold at which the correlation became significant.

Library method: RACE. Sequenced using a NextSeq 500. During library preparation, unique molecular identifiers were attached to individual cDNA molecules so that TCRs could be counted quantitatively and reproducibly. Both TCR alpha and TCR beta chains were sequenced from each blood RNA sample. As for how the authors treated the data: Samples had a median of roughly 100,000 TCRs, with a range from roughly 23,224 to 700,000. V, J and CDR3 annotation of the TCR reads was carried out using the Decombinator software suite. For the PS versus PT1 abundance plots, all samples were subsampled to the same number of TCRs (28,000). Expanded TCRs were defined as absent before sensitization and observed at least eight times at the 2-week time point. In TCRdb, the public reads were trimmed at Q25 with fastp and aligned with MiXCR, with productive beta chains retained. One record per CDR3 amino acid sequence lists the most common genes and DNA. The V and J calls were not made by the authors but by TCRdb's processing. Present in this sample are 250,000 or so distinct CDR3 sequences, approximately 8.4% of which were seen just once. The top ten constitute 2.3% of the sample.

The CDR3, cysteine through phenylalanine, is 11 amino acids long. Only the CDR3 region is kept as DNA, spanning 33 bases read in frame from base 1. V loses 5 bases of germline sequence and J loses 15 bases, and the interval between the two ends is 11 bases. The CDR1 and CDR2 encoded by the germline V gene are MDHEN and SYDVKM. This chain is built from TRBV28 and TRBJ1-6, with a tentative D gene TRBD1 over 6 matching bases. The sequence was obtained from a woman aged 35 to 49 with alopecia areata. Some clones in this sample may be carry-over from other donors' samples. The starting material was whole blood, obtained in connection with sensitization to the hapten diphenylcyclopropenone (DPC). The DNA sequence is as follows: TGTGCCAGCAGTCCTGACAGGTTCCTCCACTTT. It specifies CASSPDRFLHF.